This TCR beta chain was recorded in a study of regulatory T cells in long-lasting Graves disease. The study, taken as a whole, reports: Persistent Graves' patients showed less TCR diversity than newly diagnosed ones.

This CDR3 contains 16 residues. Trimming left V 6 bases short and J 4 bases short, with 16 bases between. CDR1 and CDR2 (germline): KGHSH, LQKENI. About this clonotype itself: Its cognate antigen is unknown.

The time point is: newly diagnosed GD, antithyroid drugs for less than 3 months. Construction of the TCR library relied on RNA isolated from PBMCs. iRepertoire HTBI primers and Arm-PCR of CDR3 regions built TCR beta libraries. TCRdb used MiXCR to reprocess the multiplex PCR reads, holding one entry per CDR3 protein. The table lists 530,000 or so distinct CDR3 sequences, less than 15% of them singletons. The sample was also linked to a second study, of T cells in Graves' hyperthyroidism and ophthalmopathy. That paper states: Participants, patients aged 18 to 65, had newly diagnosed hyperthyroidism with a duration under 2 months. The study used the HTBI primer set for a first-round RT-PCR of the TCR CDR3.

The clonotype was recovered from a man aged 30 to 45 with Graves disease. The source material was peripheral blood mononuclear cells (PBMCs), sampled at new diagnosis, from a patient treated with antithyroid drugs. The chain carries TRBV18 and TRBJ2-6; maybe TRBD2 (5 bases). CDR3 nucleotides: TGTGCCAGCTCCCCGGGGAGCATGGACGGGGCCAACGTCCTGACTTTC. It translates to CASSPGSMDGANVLTF.